The T cell receptor (beta chain) described here comes from a study of regulatory T cells in long-lasting Graves disease. General observations from the study: Samples came from peripheral blood alone, without thyroid tissue.

Time point reported: persistent/refractory GD, antithyroid drugs over 5 years with positive TRAb. RNA from PBMCs was the source of the TCR library. HTBI primers from iRepertoire and Arm-PCR of CDR3 regions yielded the TCR beta libraries. TCRdb recomputed calls from the multiplex PCR reads with MiXCR, one row per CDR3 protein. The sample has some 280,000 distinct CDR3 sequences; roughly 21% are singletons. This clonotype was observed at least ten times. As yet, its antigen is unknown. The CDR3 has 13 residues. V lost 9 bases, J lost 5 bases, and 7 bases stayed unmatched. Germline CDR1 reads MNHNS; CDR2 reads SASEGT.

The V call is TRBV6-1, the J call TRBJ2-7, with 10 bases that match TRBD2. Sequencing used peripheral blood mononuclear cells (PBMCs), obtained when the disease was refractory, from a patient treated with antithyroid drugs. The TCR sequence derives from a female donor with Graves disease. CDR3 loop: CASSPGLANEQYF. The CDR3 bases are TGTGCCAGTAGTCCGGGACTAGCGAACGAGCAGTACTTC.